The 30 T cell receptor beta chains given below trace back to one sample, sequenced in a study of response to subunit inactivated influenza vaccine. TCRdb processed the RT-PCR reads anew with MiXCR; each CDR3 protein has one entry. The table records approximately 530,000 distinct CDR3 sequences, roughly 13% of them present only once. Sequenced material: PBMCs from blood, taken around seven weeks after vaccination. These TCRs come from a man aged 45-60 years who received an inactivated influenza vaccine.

The CDR3 reads CAWSVGGLATDTQYF. The CDR3 DNA sequence: TGTGCCTGGAGTGTCGGCGGACTAGCCACAGATACGCAGTATTTT. The chain joins TRBV30 to TRBJ2-3; 8 nucleotides align to TRBD2. Germline V CDR1 and CDR2: GTSNPN, SVGIG (reference sequence). The CDR3 loop spans 15 amino acids. The V and J ends lost 0 bases and 2 bases, in that order; junction bases with no gene match: 4.

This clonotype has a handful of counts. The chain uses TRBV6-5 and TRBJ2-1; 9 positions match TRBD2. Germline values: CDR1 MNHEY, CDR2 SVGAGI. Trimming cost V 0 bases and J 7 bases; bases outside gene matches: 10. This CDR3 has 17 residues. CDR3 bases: TGTGCCAGCAGTTACTCGATACTAGCGGGTAGGAAAAATGAGCAGTTCTTC. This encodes CASSYSILAGRKNEQFF.

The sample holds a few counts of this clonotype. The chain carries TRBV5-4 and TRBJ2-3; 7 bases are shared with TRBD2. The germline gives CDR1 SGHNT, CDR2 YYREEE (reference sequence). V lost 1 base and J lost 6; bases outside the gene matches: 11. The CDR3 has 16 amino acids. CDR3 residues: CASSLRTRNAPDTQYF. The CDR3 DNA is TGTGCCAGCAGCTTGAGGACTAGAAACGCCCCGGATACGCAGTATTTT.

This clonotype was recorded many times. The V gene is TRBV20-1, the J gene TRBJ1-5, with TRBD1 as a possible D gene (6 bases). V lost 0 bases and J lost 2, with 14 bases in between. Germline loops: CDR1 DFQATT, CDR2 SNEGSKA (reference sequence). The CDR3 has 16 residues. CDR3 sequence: CSARDTGGAGNQPQHF. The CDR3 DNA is TGCAGTGCTAGAGATACGGGGGGGGCTGGCAATCAGCCCCAGCATTTT.

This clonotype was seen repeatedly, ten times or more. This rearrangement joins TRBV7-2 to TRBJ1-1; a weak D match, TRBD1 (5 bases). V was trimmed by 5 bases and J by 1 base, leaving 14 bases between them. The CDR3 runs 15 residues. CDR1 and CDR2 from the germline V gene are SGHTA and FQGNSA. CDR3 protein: CASSLKGQRNTEAFF. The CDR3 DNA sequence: TGTGCCAGCAGCCTGAAGGGGCAGAGGAACACTGAAGCTTTCTTT.

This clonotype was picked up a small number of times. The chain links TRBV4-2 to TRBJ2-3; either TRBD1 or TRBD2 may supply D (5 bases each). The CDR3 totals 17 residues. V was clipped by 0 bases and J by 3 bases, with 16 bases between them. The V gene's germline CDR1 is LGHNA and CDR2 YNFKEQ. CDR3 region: CASSQDGAAARTDTQYF. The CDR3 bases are TGTGCCAGCAGCCAAGACGGGGCGGCCGCCCGTACAGATACGCAGTATTTT.

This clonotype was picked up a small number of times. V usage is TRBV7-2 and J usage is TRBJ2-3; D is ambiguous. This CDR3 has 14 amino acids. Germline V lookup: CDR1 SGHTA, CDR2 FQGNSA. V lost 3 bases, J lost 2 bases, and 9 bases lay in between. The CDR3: CASSLVWDTDTQYF. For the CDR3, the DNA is TGTGCCAGCAGCTTGGTGTGGGACACAGATACGCAGTATTTT.

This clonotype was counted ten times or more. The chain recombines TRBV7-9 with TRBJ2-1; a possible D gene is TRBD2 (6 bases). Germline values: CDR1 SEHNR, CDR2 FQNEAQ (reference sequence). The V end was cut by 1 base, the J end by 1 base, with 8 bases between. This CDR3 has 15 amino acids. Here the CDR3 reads CASSLGGESYNEQFF. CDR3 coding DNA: TGTGCCAGCAGCTTAGGGGGGGAGTCCTACAATGAGCAGTTCTTC.

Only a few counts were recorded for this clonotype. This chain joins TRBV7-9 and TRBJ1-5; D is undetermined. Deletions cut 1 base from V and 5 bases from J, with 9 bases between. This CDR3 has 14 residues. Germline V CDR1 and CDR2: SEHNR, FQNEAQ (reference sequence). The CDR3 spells CASSLDNAHQPQHF. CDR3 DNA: TGTGCCAGCAGCTTAGACAACGCCCATCAGCCCCAGCATTTT.

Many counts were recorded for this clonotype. CDR3 sequence (DNA): TGTGCCAGCTCACCAAAAATCGGAGGTGAAGCTTTCTTT. Translated: CASSPKIGGEAFF. This chain uses TRBV18 with TRBJ1-1; unclear D gene. Germline V CDR1 and CDR2: KGHSH, LQKENI. V lost 2 bases, J lost 7 bases, and 11 bases lay in between. The CDR3 covers 13 residues.

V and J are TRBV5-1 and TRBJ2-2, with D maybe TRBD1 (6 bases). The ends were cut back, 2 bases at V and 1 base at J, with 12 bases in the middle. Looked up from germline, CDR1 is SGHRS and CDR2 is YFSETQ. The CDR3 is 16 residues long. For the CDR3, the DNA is TGCGCCAGCAGCTTTCACAGGGAACTGAACACCGGGGAGCTGTTTTTT. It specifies CASSFHRELNTGELFF.

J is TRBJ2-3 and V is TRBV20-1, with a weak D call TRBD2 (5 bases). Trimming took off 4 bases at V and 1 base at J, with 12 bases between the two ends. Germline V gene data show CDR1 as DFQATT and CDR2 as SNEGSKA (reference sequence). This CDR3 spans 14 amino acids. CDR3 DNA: TGCAGTGCTAAAGACTACACGCGCACAGATACGCAGTATTTT. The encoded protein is CSAKDYTRTDTQYF.

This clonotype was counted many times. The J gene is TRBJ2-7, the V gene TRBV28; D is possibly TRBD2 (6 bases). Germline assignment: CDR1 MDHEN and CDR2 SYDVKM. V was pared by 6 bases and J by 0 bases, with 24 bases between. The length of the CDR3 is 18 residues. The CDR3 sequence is CASRSSRPRDSYSYEQYF. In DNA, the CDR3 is TGTGCCAGCAGATCCAGTAGACCTCGGGACTCCTACTCCTACGAGCAGTACTTC.

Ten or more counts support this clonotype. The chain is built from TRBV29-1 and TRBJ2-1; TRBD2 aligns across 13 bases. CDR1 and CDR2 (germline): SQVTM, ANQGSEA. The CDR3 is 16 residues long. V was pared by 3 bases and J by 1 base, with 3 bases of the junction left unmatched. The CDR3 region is CSVDGTSGISYNEQFF. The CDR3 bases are TGCAGCGTTGATGGGACTAGCGGGATATCCTACAATGAGCAGTTCTTC.

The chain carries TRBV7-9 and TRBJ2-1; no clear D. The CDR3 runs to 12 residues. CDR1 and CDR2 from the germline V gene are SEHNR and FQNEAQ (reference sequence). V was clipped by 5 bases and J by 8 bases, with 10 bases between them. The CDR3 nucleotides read TGTGCCAGCAGCGTTCGGTGGGATGAGCAGTTCTTC. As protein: CASSVRWDEQFF.

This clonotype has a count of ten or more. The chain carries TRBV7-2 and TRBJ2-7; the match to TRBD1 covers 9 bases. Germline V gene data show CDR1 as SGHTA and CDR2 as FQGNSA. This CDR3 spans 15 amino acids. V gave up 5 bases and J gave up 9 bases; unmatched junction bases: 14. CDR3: CASSLQEGQGSRQYF. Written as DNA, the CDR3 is TGTGCCAGCAGCCTACAAGAGGGACAGGGAAGTCGGCAGTACTTC.

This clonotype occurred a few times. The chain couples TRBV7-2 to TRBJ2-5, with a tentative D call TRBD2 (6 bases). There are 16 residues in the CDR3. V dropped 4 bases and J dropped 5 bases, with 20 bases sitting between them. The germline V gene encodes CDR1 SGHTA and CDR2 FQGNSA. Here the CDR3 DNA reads TGTGCCAGCAGCTCGTTATCGGGCGGAGGGTGGGAGACCCAGTACTTC. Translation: CASSSLSGGGWETQYF.

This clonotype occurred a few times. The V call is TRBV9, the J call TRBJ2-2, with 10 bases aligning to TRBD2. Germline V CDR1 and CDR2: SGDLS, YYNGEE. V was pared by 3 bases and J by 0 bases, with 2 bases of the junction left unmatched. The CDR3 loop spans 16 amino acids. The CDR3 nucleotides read TGTGCCAGCAGCGCAGGACTAGCGGCGAACACCGGGGAGCTGTTTTTT. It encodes CASSAGLAANTGELFF.

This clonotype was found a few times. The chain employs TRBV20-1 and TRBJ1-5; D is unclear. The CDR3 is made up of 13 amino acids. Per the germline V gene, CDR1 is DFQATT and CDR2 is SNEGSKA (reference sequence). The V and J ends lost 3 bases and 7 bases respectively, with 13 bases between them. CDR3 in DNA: TGCAGTGCTAGTGTTACGGGTCGCCAGCCCCAGCATTTT. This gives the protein CSASVTGRQPQHF.

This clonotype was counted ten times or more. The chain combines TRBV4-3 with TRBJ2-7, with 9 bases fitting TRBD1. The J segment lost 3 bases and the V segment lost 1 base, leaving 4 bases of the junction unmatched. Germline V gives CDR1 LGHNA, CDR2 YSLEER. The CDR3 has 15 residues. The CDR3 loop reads CASSQATGGHYEQYF. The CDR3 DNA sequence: TGCGCCAGCAGCCAAGCGACAGGGGGACACTACGAGCAGTACTTC.

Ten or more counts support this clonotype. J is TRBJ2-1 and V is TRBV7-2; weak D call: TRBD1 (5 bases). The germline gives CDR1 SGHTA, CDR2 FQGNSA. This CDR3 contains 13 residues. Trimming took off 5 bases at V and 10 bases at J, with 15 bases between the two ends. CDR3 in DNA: TGTGCCAGCAGCGTTGGGGCGAACGGGGAGCAGTTCTTC. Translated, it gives CASSVGANGEQFF.

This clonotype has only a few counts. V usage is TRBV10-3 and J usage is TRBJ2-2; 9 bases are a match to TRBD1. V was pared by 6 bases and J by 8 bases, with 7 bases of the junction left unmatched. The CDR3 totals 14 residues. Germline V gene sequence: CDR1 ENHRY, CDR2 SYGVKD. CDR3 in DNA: TGTGCCATCAGCTGGACAGGGGCTCGAGGGGAGCTGTTTTTT. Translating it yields CAISWTGARGELFF.

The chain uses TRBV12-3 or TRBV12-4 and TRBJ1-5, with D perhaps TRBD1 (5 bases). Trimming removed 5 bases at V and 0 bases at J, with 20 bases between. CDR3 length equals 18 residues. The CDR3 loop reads CASSLTRGRSNSNQPQHF. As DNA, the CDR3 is TGTGCCAGCAGTCTAACCCGGGGACGGTCGAATAGCAATCAGCCCCAGCATTTT.

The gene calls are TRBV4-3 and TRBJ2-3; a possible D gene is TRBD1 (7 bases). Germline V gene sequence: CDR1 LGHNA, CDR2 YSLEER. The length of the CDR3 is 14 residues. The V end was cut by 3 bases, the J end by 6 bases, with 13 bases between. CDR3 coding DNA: TGCGCCAGCAGCCACACGACAGGGAGGGATACGCAGTATTTT. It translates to CASSHTTGRDTQYF.

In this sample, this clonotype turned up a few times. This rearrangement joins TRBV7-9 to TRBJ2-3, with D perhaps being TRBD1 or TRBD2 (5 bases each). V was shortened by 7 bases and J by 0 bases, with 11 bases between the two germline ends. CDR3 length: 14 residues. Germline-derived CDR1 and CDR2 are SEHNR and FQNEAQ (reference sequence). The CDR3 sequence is CASNFGTSTDTQYF. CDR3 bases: TGTGCCAGCAACTTTGGGACGAGCACAGATACGCAGTATTTT.

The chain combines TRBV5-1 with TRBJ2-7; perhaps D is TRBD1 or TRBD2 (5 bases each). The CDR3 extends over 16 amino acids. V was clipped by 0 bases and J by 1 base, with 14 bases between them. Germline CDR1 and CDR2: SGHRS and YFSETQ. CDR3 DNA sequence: TGCGCCAGCAGCTTGGCCGGTGGGGACGGATCCTACGAGCAGTACTTC. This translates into CASSLAGGDGSYEQYF.

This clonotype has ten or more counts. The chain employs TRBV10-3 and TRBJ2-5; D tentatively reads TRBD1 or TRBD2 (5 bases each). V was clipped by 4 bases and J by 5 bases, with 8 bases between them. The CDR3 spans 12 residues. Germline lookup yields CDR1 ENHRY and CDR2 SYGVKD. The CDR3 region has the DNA TGTGCCATCAGTGTCAGGGAGGAGACCCAGTACTTC. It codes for CAISVREETQYF.

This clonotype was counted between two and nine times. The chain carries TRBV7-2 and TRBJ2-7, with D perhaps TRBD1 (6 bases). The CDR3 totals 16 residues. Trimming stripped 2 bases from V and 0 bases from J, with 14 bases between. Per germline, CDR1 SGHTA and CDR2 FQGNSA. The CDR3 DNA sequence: TGTGCCAGCAGCTTACGGCAGGGGCGCATCTCCTACGAGCAGTACTTC. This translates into CASSLRQGRISYEQYF.

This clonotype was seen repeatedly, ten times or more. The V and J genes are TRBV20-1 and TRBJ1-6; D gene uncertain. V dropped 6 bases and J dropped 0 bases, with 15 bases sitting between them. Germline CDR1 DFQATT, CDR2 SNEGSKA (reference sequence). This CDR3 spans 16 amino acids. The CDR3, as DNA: TGCAGTGCGAACGAGGCATTCGGCTCCTATAATTCACCCCTCCACTTT. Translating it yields CSANEAFGSYNSPLHF.

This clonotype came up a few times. CDR3 protein: CSANGQGSYGYTF. The CDR3 DNA follows: TGCAGTGCCAACGGACAGGGGAGTTATGGCTACACCTTC. The chain links TRBV20-1 to TRBJ1-2; 9 bases agree with TRBD1. After removal of 6 bases from V and 5 bases from J, the junction contained 7 bases not matched to a gene. The germline V gene has CDR1 DFQATT and CDR2 SNEGSKA (reference sequence). The CDR3 length is 13 residues.